The 22 T cell receptor beta chains below were found in one sample sequenced in a study of molecular identifiers for immune sequencing clone quantification. TCRdb ran MiXCR on the PCR reads and lists one entry per CDR3 protein. The sample contains about 630,000 distinct CDR3 sequences, about 25% of which appear only once. Specimen: naive CD8+ T cells from blood, with Jurkat cell RNA spiked in. Subset described: FACS-sorted CD8+CD4-CCR7+CD45RA+ naive T cells. The receptors were gathered from a human donor in good health. Some libraries in this study had Jurkat cell RNA spiked in.

The rearrangement uses TRBV9 and TRBJ2-5; D may be TRBD2 (6 bases). The CDR3 has 15 amino acids. Germline CDR1 SGDLS, CDR2 YYNGEE. The germline V and J ends were trimmed by 3 bases and 4 bases, with 16 bases remaining between them. The CDR3 DNA is TGTGCCAGCAGCGCTGGGGAGGTGGGTACAGAGACCCAGTACTTC. This encodes CASSAGEVGTETQYF.

The sample holds many counts of this clonotype. The genes are TRBV3-1 and TRBJ1-2; 8 bases match TRBD1. With V trimmed by 0 bases and J by 5 bases, 5 bases remained unmatched. The CDR3 loop spans 15 amino acids. Germline CDR1 LGHDT, CDR2 YNNKEL (reference sequence). CDR3 protein: CASSQDPGTGYGYTF. DNA of the CDR3: TGTGCCAGCAGCCAAGATCCCGGGACAGGATATGGCTACACCTTC.

A note on this clonotype: A read error may explain this, as a much larger clone is one base away. V usage is TRBV5-3 and J usage is TRBJ2-5, with 7 positions matching TRBD2. TRBV5-3 is placed among ORFs of uncertain function. This CDR3 is 16 amino acids long. With 8 bases clipped from V and 5 bases from J, the junction kept 18 bases outside the gene matches. CDR3 nucleotide sequence: TGTGCCAGCTGCTTGGATGCGCGGGAGTTCGCGGAGACCCAGTACTTC. Translation gives CASCLDAREFAETQYF.

This chain's CDR3 is CASLPKGHSTPFNQPQHF. CDR3 nucleotides: TGTGCCAGCCTTCCCAAGGGCCACTCGACACCATTCAATCAGCCCCAGCATTTT. The chain is built from TRBV6-1 and TRBJ1-5; no clear D. CDR3 length: 18 residues. Germline CDR1 reads MNHNS; CDR2 reads SASEGT. The ends were cut back, 8 bases at V and 3 bases at J, with 26 bases in the middle.

Many counts were recorded for this clonotype. The rearrangement uses TRBV28 and TRBJ1-5; 7 bases agree with TRBD1. Germline-derived CDR1 and CDR2 are MDHEN and SYDVKM. Trimming at V came to 2 bases and at J to 4 bases, leaving 2 bases not matched to a gene. The CDR3 sequence is 14 residues long. The CDR3 coding sequence is TGTGCCAGCAGTTTACGCAGGGGGAATCAGCCCCAGCATTTT. Amino acids: CASSLRRGNQPQHF.

In the case of this clonotype: One base away lies a much larger clone, so this may be a sequencing read error. The rearrangement uses TRBV5-6 and TRBJ2-7; TRBD1 matches at 11 bases. Germline lookup yields CDR1 SGHDT and CDR2 YYEEEE. The CDR3 sequence is 14 residues long. The CDR3 is CASGLDRGLHEQYF. The CDR3 bases are TGTGCCAGCGGCTTGGACAGGGGGCTGCACGAGCAGTACTTC. Full variable domain (outside the CDR3, taken from reference TRBV5-6 and TRBJ2-7): DAGVTQSPTHLIKTRGQQVTLRCSPKSGHDTVSWYQQALGQGPQFIFQYYEEEERQRGNFPDRFSGHQFPNYSSELNVNALLLGDSALYLCASGLDRGLHEQYFGPGTRLTVT.

This clonotype was counted only a few times. The V gene is TRBV12-3 or TRBV12-4, the J gene TRBJ2-1; D might be TRBD1 (6 bases). The CDR3 spans 14 residues. V lost 4 bases, J lost 9 bases, and 16 bases lay in between. The CDR3 DNA follows: TGTGCCAGCAGTTACAGGGTCCTGGGTGTTGAGCAGTTCTTC. Translated: CASSYRVLGVEQFF.

This clonotype was recorded many times. J is TRBJ1-1 and V is TRBV13; TRBD1 agrees at 9 bases. V was pared by 8 bases and J by 6 bases, with 4 bases of the junction left unmatched. Germline V gene lookup returns CDR1 PRHDT and CDR2 FYEKMQ (reference sequence). The CDR3 loop spans 12 amino acids. In DNA, the CDR3 is TGTGCCAGCGGGGGACAGGGCTCTGAAGCTTTCTTT. Translating it yields CASGGQGSEAFF.

This clonotype was observed at least ten times. The chain employs TRBV27 and TRBJ2-2; D is undetermined. The CDR3 extends over 18 amino acids. Trimming took 3 bases from V and 1 from J, leaving 18 bases between them. Germline V lookup: CDR1 MNHEY, CDR2 SMNVEV (reference sequence). The CDR3 loop reads CASSLYSVLTGNTGELFF. For the CDR3, the DNA is TGTGCCAGCAGTTTGTACTCGGTCCTCACGGGGAACACCGGGGAGCTGTTTTTT.

Regarding this clonotype: Possible read error: a much larger clone is one base away. The chain combines TRBV12-3 or TRBV12-4 with TRBJ2-1; perhaps D is TRBD1 or TRBD2 (6 bases each). The CDR3 is made up of 13 amino acids. CDR3 residues: CASSPPSGAEQLF. In DNA, the CDR3 is TGTGCCAGCAGTCCCCCTTCGGGGGCTGAGCAGCTCTTC.

Regarding this clonotype: Possible read error: a much larger clone is one base away. The conserved phenylalanine or tryptophan normally closing the CDR3 is absent here, so this likely arose from a read error. This chain joins TRBV29-1 and TRBJ2-3; 12 bases match TRBD2. This CDR3 comprises 14 residues. V lost 4 bases and J lost 4; bases outside the gene matches: 3. Germline V gene sequence: CDR1 SQVTM, CDR2 ANQGSEA. In DNA form, the CDR3 reads TGCAGCGTTGTGACTAGCGGGGGTGCAGATACGCAGTATATT. This sequence encodes CSVVTSGGADTQYI.

This chain uses TRBV29-1 with TRBJ2-1; 7 bases agree with TRBD2. Germline values: CDR1 SQVTM, CDR2 ANQGSEA. V was clipped by 4 bases and J by 3 bases; unmatched bases: 9. The CDR3 extends over 15 amino acids. CDR3 protein: CSVAPSSGVYNEQFF. The CDR3 nucleotides are TGCAGCGTTGCCCCCTCTAGCGGAGTCTACAATGAGCAGTTCTTC.

This clonotype turned up a few times. This CDR3 is CASSQDTTWTATGTGELFF. CDR3 nucleotides: TGCGCCAGCAGCCAAGATACCACATGGACCGCAACAGGCACCGGGGAGCTGTTTTTT. The chain recombines TRBV4-3 with TRBJ2-2, with TRBD1 as a possible D gene (5 bases). The CDR3 length is 19 residues. Germline lookup yields CDR1 LGHNA and CDR2 YSLEER. V lost 0 bases and J lost 4, with 21 bases in between.

The chain employs TRBV29-1 and TRBJ2-2; 14 bases match TRBD2. The CDR3 loop spans 15 amino acids. The ends lost 7 bases at V and 6 bases at J; junction bases unmatched: 7. CDR1 and CDR2 from the germline V gene are SQVTM and ANQGSEA. CDR3 sequence (DNA): TGCAGCGCTCAGACTAGCGGGAGGGCCTCCGGGGAGCTGTTTTTT. Translated: CSAQTSGRASGELFF.

The chain is built from TRBV13 and TRBJ2-1, with D uncertain. CDR1 is PRHDT, CDR2 FYEKMQ, per germline (reference sequence). The CDR3 contains 14 residues. Trimming took 8 bases from V and 8 from J, leaving 19 bases between them. This CDR3 is CASGERGLTDEQFF. CDR3 nucleotide sequence: TGTGCCAGCGGTGAGCGCGGCCTTACCGATGAGCAGTTCTTC.

Note on this clonotype: This clone may be a read error of a much larger clone one base away. This likely comes from a read error, as the CDR3 has no conserved phenylalanine or tryptophan at its end. The rearrangement links TRBV20-1 to TRBJ2-3; D is unresolved. Deletions cut 0 bases from V and 2 bases from J, with 18 bases between. This CDR3 is built from 17 residues. Germline V gives CDR1 DFQATT, CDR2 SNEGSKA (reference sequence). The CDR3 coding sequence is TGCAGTGCTAGAGATCTTCGAGCCCCCCGAATCACAGATACGCAGTATCTT. Translated, it gives CSARDLRAPRITDTQYL.

This clonotype has just a few counts. J is TRBJ2-2 and V is TRBV27, with 10 bases that match TRBD2. V gave up 5 bases and J gave up 16 bases; unmatched junction bases: 10. CDR3 size: 13 residues. Looked up from germline, CDR1 is MNHEY and CDR2 is SMNVEV (reference sequence). CDR3 loop: CASSPEGTSVWFF. In DNA, the CDR3 is TGTGCCAGCAGTCCTGAGGGGACTAGCGTATGGTTTTTT.

J is TRBJ1-1 and V is TRBV25-1; D gene ambiguous. The ends were cut back, 4 bases at V and 11 bases at J, with 14 bases in the middle. The CDR3 runs to 12 residues. Germline V gives CDR1 MGHDK, CDR2 SYGVNS. In DNA form, the CDR3 reads TGTGCCAGCAGTGGAGTCGGTCTTGGGGCTTTCTTT. This codes for CASSGVGLGAFF.

This clonotype came up many times. V is TRBV7-2 and J is TRBJ1-1; the D is unclear. Trimming left V 5 bases short and J 6 bases short, with 13 bases between. CDR1 is SGHTA, CDR2 FQGNSA, per germline. This CDR3 is built from 13 residues. The DNA for the CDR3 is TGTGCCAGCAGCGAAACAGAAGCCCCTGAAGCTTTCTTT. Protein product: CASSETEAPEAFF.

With respect to this clonotype: Its ends do not fully match the called genes, so a read error is possible. The chain uses TRBV19 and TRBJ1-1; weak D call: TRBD1 (5 bases). This CDR3 contains 12 residues. CDR1 is LNHDA and CDR2 is SQIVND in the germline V gene (reference sequence). This CDR3 is CASGGIDTGAFF. CDR3 nucleotides: TGTGCCAGTGGGGGGATCGATACTGGAGCTTTCTTT.

The genes are TRBV6-5 and TRBJ2-2; unclear D gene. Germline V lookup: CDR1 MNHEY, CDR2 SVGAGI. There are 14 residues in the CDR3. Between the trimmed V and J ends, which lost 4 bases and 7 bases, there was a span of 13 bases. CDR3: CASSSNILDGELFF. DNA for the CDR3: TGTGCCAGCAGTTCAAACATCCTAGACGGGGAGCTGTTTTTT.

This clonotype was seen ten or more times. The rearrangement joins TRBV6-5 to TRBJ2-7; D might be TRBD1 or TRBD2, each matching 6 bases. This CDR3 is built from 13 residues. The V end was cut by 5 bases, the J end by 5 bases, with 13 bases between. In germline, CDR1 is MNHEY, CDR2 SVGAGI. CDR3 bases: TGTGCCAGCAGTACCCTCGGGGGCAACGAGCAGTACTTC. Its protein product is CASSTLGGNEQYF.